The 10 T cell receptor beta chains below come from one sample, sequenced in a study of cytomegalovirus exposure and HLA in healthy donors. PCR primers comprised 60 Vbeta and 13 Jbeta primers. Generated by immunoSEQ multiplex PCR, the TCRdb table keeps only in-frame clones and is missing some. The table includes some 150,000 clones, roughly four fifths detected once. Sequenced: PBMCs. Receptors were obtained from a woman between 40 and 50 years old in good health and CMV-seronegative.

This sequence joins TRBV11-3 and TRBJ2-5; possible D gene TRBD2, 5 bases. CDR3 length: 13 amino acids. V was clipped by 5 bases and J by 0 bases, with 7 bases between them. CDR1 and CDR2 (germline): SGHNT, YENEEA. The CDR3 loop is CASSVDYQETQYF. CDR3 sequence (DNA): TGTGCCAGCAGCGTGGACTACCAAGAGACCCAGTACTTC.

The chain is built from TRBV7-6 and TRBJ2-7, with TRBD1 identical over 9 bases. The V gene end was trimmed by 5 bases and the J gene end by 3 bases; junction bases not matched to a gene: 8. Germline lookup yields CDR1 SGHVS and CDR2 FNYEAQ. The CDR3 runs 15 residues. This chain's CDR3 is CASSARQGGGYEQYF. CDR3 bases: TGTGCCAGCAGCGCCCGACAGGGGGGTGGCTACGAGCAGTACTTC. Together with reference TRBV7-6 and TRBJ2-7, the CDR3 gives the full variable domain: GAGVSQSPRYKVTKRGQDVALRCDPISGHVSLYWYRQALGQGPEFLTYFNYEAQQDKSGLPNDRFSAERPEGSISTLTIQRTEQRDSAMYRCASSARQGGGYEQYFGPGTRLTVT.

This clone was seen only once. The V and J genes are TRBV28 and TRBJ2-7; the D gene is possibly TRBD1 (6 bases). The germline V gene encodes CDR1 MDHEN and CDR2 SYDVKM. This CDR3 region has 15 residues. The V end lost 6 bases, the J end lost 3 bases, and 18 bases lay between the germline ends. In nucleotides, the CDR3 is TGTGCCAGCAGCCTTCCAGGGACACGGATCTACGAGCAGTACTTC. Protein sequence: CASSLPGTRIYEQYF.

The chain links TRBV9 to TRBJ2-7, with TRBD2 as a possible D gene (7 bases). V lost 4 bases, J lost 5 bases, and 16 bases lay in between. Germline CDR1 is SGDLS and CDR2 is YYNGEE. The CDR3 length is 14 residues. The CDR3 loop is CASSPPRGAHEQYF. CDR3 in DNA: TGTGCCAGCAGCCCCCCCCGGGGGGCCCACGAGCAGTACTTC.

CDR3 sequence (DNA): TGCGCCAGCAGCCAAGATTTTTACGGGAGCCTCGGTGAGCAGTTCTTC. Protein product: CASSQDFYGSLGEQFF. This chain joins TRBV4-1 and TRBJ2-1, with D perhaps TRBD2 (6 bases). The CDR3 totals 16 residues. Trimming shortened V by 0 bases and J by 9 bases, and 18 bases separated the two germline ends. Germline V CDR1 and CDR2: MGHRA, YSYEKL.

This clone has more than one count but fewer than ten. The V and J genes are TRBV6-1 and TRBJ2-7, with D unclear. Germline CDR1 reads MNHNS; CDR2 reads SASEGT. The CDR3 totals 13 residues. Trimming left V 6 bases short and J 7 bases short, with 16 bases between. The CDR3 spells CASRPTDNREQYF. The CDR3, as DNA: TGTGCCAGCAGGCCGACTGATAATAGGGAGCAGTACTTC.

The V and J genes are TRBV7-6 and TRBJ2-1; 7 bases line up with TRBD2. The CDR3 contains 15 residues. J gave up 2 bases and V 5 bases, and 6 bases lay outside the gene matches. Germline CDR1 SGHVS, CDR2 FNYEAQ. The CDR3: CASSPSGLAYNEQFF. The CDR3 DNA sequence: TGTGCCAGCAGCCCATCTGGACTAGCCTACAATGAGCAGTTCTTC.

This chain's CDR3 is CASTPNGGYSYEQYF. The DNA for the CDR3 is TGCGCCAGCACGCCCAACGGGGGTTACTCCTACGAGCAGTACTTC. The genes are TRBV10-1 and TRBJ2-7; D may be TRBD2 (6 bases). Trimming stripped 7 bases from V and 0 bases from J, with 16 bases between. The CDR3 runs to 15 residues. The germline CDR1 and CDR2 sequences are WNHNN and SYGVQD (reference sequence).

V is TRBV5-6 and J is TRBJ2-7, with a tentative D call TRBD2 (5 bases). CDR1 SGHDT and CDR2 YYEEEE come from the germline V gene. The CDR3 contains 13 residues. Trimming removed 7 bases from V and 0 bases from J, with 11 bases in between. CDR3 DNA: TGTGCCAGCCAATACGGGGACTCCTACGAGCAGTACTTC. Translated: CASQYGDSYEQYF.

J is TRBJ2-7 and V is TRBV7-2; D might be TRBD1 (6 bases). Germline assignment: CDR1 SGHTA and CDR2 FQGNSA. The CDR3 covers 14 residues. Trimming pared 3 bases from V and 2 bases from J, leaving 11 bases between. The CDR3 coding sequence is TGTGCCAGCAGCTTTCAGGGGACCACCTACGAGCAGTACTTC. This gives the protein CASSFQGTTYEQYF.